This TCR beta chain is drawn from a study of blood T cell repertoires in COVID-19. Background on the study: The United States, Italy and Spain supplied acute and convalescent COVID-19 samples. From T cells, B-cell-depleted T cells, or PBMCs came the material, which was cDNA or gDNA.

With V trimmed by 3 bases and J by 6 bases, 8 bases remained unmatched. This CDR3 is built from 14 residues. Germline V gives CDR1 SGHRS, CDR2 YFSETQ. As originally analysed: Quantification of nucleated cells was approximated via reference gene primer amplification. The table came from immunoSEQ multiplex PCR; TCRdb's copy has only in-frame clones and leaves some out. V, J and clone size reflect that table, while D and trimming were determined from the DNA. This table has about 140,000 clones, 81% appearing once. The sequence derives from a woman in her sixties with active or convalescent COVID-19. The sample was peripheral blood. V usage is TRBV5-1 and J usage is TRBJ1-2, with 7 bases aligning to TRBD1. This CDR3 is CASSWADRDHGYTF. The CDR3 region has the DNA TGCGCCAGCAGCTGGGCAGACAGGGACCATGGCTACACCTTC.